The source of this T cell receptor beta chain is a study of blood T cell repertoires in COVID-19. On the study more broadly: Material from acute and convalescent COVID-19 was sourced from the United States, Italy and Spain.

Produced via immunoSEQ multiplex PCR; TCRdb's table is partial and in-frame only. Among about 140,000 clones, roughly 89% were seen once, and the ten largest hold more than 5%. The CDR3 length is 16 residues. The germline V gene encodes CDR1 MDHEN and CDR2 SYDVKM. The ends lost 5 bases at V and 2 bases at J; junction bases unmatched: 9. The genes are TRBV28 and TRBJ1-1; the match to TRBD1 covers 9 bases. The clonotype was recovered from a human donor in a cohort sampled during active COVID-19. Material for sequencing was peripheral blood. CDR3 nucleotides: TGTGCCAGCAGTCATCGACAGGGGGAGTATAACACTGAAGCTTTCTTT. This translates into CASSHRQGEYNTEAFF. The full variable domain, its missing parts supplied by reference TRBV28 and TRBJ1-1, is DVKVTQSSRYLVKRTGEKVFLECVQDMDHENMFWYRQDPGLGLRLIYFSYDVKMKEKGDIPEGYSVSREKKERFSLILESASTNQTSMYLCASSHRQGEYNTEAFFGQGTRLTVV.